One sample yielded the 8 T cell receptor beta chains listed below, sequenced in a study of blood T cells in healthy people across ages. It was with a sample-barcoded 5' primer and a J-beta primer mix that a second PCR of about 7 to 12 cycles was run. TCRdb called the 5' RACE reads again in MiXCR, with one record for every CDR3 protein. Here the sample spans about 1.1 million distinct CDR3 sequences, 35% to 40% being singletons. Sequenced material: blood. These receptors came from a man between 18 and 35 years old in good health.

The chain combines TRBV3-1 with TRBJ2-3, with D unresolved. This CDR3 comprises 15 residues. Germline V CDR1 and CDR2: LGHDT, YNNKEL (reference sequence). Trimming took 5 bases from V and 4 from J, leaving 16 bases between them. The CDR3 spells CASSNTIQYADTQYF. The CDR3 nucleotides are TGTGCCAGCAGCAACACTATTCAGTATGCAGATACGCAGTATTTT.

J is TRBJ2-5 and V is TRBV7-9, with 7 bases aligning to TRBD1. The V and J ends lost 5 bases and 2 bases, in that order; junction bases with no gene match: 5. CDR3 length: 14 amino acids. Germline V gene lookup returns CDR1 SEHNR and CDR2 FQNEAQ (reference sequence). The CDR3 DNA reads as TGTGCCAGCAGCCTACCGACAGGGCAAGAGACCCAGTACTTC. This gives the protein CASSLPTGQETQYF.

The CDR3 is CASSQVGQGYGYTF. CDR3 sequence (DNA): TGCGCCAGCAGCCAAGTAGGTCAGGGGTATGGCTACACCTTC. The rearrangement links TRBV4-1 to TRBJ1-2, with D perhaps matching TRBD1 (6 bases). The ends were cut back, 1 base at V and 5 bases at J, with 11 bases in the middle. Germline CDR1 and CDR2: MGHRA and YSYEKL. This CDR3 spans 14 amino acids.

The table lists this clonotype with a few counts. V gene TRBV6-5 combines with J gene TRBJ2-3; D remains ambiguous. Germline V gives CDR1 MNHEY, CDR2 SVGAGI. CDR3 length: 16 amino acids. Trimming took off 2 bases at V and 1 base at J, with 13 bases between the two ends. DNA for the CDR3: TGTGCCAGCAGTTACGGCCCGGACCGGCGCACAGATACGCAGTATTTT. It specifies CASSYGPDRRTDTQYF.

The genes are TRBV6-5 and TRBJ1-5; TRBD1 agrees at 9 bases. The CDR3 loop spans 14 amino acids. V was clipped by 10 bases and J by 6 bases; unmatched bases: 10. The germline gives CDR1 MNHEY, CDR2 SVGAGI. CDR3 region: CATSPTGGSQPQHF. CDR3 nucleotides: TGTGCCACTTCTCCGACAGGGGGAAGTCAGCCCCAGCATTTT.

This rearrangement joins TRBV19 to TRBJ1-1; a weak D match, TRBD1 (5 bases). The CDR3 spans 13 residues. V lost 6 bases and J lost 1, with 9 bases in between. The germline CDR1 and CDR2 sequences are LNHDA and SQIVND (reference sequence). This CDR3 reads CASRGVENTEAFF. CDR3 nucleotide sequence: TGTGCCAGTAGAGGGGTAGAGAACACTGAAGCTTTCTTT.

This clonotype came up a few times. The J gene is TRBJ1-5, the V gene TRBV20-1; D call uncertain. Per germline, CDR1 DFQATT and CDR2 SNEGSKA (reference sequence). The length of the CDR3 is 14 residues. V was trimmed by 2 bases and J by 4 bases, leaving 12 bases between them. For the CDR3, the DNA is TGCAGTGCTAGAACTAGGACTACTAATCAGCCCCAGCATTTT. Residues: CSARTRTTNQPQHF.

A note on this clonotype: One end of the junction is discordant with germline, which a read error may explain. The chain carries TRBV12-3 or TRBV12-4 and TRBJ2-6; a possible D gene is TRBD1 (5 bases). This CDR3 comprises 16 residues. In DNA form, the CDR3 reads TGTGCCAGACGGATATGGGGAAGGTCTGGGGCCAATGTCCTGACTTTC. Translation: CARRIWGRSGANVLTF.